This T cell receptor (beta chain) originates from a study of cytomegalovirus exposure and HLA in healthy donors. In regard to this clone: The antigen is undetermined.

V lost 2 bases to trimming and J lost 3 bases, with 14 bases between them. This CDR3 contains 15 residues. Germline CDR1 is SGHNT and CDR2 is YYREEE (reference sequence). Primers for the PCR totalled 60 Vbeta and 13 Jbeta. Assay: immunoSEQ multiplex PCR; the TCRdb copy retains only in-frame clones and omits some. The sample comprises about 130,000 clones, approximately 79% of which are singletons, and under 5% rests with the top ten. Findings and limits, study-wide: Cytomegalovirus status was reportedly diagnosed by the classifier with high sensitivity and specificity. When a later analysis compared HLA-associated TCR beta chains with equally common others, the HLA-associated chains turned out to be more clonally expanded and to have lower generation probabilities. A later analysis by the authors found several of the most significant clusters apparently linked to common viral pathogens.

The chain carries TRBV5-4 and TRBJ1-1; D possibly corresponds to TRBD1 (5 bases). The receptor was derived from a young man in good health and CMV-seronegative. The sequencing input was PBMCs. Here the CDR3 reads CASSFPRGGDTEAFF. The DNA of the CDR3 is TGTGCCAGCAGCTTCCCGCGGGGGGGAGACACTGAAGCTTTCTTT.